This TCR beta chain was captured in a study of control samples from healthy donors and cancer patients. CDR1 MNHEY and CDR2 SMNVEV come from the germline V gene (reference sequence). V lost 5 bases to trimming and J lost 5 bases, with 12 bases between them. The CDR3 is 13 residues long. Method: immunoSEQ multiplex PCR; TCRdb's copy keeps in-frame clones and lacks some. The sample carries about 28,000 clones, 91% recorded once. This TCR derives from a man aged 45-65 years with lung cancer. This sequence joins TRBV27 and TRBJ1-1, with D possibly matching TRBD1 (6 bases). Sequenced material: PBMCs. The CDR3 protein is CASSLERGTEAFF. DNA for the CDR3: TGTGCCAGCAGTCTGGAGAGGGGGACTGAAGCTTTCTTT.